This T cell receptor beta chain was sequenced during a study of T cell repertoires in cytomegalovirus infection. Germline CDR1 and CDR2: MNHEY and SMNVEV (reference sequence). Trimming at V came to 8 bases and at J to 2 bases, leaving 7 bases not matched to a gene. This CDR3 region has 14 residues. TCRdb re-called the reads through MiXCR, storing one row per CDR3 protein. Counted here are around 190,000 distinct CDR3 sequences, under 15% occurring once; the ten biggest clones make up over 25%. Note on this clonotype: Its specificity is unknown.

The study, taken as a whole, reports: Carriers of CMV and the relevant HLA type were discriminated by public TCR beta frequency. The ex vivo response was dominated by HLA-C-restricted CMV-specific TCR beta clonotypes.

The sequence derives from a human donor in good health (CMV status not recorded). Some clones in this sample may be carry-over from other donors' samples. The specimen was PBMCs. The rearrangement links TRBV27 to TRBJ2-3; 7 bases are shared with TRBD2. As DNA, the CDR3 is TGTGCCAGCTCTCGACTAGCCCTCACAGATACGCAGTATTTT. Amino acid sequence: CASSRLALTDTQYF.